This TCR beta chain was recorded in a study of blood T cell repertoires in COVID-19. As for the study in general: From the United States, Italy and Spain came samples of acute and convalescent COVID-19. Sample material is recorded as cDNA or gDNA derived from T cells, B-cell-depleted T cells, or PBMCs.

Source study methods: Amplification of reference gene primers was used by the study to estimate nucleated cell counts. Only in-frame clones appear in the TCRdb table, and some are missing; sequencing was by immunoSEQ multiplex PCR. That table supplies the V and J calls and clone size; D and trimming were determined from the DNA. The profile shows roughly 330,000 clones, approximately 82% of them singletons. The sequence was obtained from a woman aged 50 to 60 with acute or convalescent COVID-19. Sample: peripheral blood.

The CDR3 nucleotides read TGTGCCAGCAGCCTCGGACAGGGGGAAATCGAGCAGTACTTC. Its translation: CASSLGQGEIEQYF. The V call is TRBV6-5, the J call TRBJ2-7; 10 bases agree with TRBD1. The CDR3 is made up of 14 amino acids. The germline V gene has CDR1 MNHEY and CDR2 SVGAGI. The ends lost 6 bases at V and 6 bases at J; junction bases unmatched: 8.